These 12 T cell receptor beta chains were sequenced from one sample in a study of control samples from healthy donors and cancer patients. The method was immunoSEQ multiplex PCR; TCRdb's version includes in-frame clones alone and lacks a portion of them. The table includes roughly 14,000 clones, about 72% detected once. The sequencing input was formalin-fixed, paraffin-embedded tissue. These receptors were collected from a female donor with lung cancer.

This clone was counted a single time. The CDR3 reads CASSLDREYKYF. The CDR3 bases are TGCGCCAGCAGCTTGGACAGGGAATACAAGTACTTC. This chain links TRBV5-1 with TRBJ2-7; D is possibly TRBD1 (6 bases). Deletions cut 0 bases from V and 11 bases from J, with 12 bases between. The CDR3 consists of 12 residues. In germline, CDR1 is SGHRS, CDR2 YFSETQ.

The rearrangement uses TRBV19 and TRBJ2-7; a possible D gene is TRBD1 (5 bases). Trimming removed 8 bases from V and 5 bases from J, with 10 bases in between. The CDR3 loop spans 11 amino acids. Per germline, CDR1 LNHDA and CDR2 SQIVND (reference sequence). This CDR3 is CASQGNHEQYF. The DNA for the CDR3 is TGTGCCAGTCAGGGTAACCACGAGCAGTACTTC.

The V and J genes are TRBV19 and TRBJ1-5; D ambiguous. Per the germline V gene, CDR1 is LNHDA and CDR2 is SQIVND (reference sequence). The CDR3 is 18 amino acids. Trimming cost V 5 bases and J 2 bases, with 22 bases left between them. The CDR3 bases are TGTGCCAGTAGTCCCCGTCCTCGGGGTGTTGTGCGCAATCAGCCCCAGCATTTT. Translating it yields CASSPRPRGVVRNQPQHF.

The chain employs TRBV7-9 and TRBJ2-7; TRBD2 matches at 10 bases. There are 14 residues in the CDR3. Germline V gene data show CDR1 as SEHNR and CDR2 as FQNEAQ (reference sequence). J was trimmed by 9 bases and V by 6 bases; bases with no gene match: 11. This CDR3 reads CASSLSGGAIVQYF. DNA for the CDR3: TGTGCCAGCAGTTTGAGCGGGGGGGCAATTGTGCAGTACTTC.

This CDR3 reads CASSQDSSGNTIYF. The CDR3 region has the DNA TGTGCCAGCAGCCAAGACAGCTCTGGAAACACCATATATTTT. The genes are TRBV3-1 (or the pseudogene TRBV3-2) and TRBJ1-3; D not resolved. Germline V CDR1 and CDR2: LGHDT, YNNKEL (reference sequence). The CDR3 totals 14 residues. Trimming shortened V by 0 bases and J by 0 bases, and 3 bases separated the two germline ends.

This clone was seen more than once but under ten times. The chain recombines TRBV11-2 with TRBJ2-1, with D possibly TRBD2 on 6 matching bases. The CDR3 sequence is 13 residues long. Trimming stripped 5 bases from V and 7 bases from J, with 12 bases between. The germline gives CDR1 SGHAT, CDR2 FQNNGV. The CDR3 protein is CASSAGSQNEQFF. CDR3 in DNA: TGTGCCAGCAGCGCGGGAAGTCAGAATGAGCAGTTCTTC.

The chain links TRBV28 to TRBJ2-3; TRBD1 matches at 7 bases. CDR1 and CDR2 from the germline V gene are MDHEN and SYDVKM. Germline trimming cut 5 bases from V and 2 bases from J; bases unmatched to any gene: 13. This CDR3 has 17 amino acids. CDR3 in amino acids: CASSPPHRGPHTDTQYF. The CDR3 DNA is TGTGCCAGCAGTCCGCCTCACAGGGGCCCCCACACAGATACGCAGTATTTT.

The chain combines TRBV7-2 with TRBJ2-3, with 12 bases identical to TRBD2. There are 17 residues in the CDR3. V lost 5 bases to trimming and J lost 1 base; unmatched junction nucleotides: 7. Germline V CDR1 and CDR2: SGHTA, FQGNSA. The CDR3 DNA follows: TGTGCCAGCAGCCCAGGGACTAGCGGGTCTCGCACAGATACGCAGTATTTT. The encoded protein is CASSPGTSGSRTDTQYF.

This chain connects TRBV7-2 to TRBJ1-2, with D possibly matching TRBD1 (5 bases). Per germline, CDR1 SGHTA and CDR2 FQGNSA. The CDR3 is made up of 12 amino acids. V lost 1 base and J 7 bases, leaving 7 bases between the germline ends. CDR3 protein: CASSLEGFGYTF. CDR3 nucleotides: TGTGCCAGCAGCTTAGAGGGGTTTGGCTACACCTTC.

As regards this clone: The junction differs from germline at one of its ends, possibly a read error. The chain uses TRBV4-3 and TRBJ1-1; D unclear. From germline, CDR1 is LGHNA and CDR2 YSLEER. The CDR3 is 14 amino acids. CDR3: CASRQDNGNTEAFF. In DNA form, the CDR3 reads TGCGCCAGCAGGCAAGACAACGGGAACACTGAAGCTTTCTTT.

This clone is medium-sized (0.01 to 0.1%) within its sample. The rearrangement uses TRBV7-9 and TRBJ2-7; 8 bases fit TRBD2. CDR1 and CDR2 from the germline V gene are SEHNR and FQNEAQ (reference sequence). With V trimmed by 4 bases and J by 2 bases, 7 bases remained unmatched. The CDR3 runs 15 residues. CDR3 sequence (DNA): TGTGCCAGCAGCTCGCCCACTAGCGGTACCTACGAGCAGTACTTC. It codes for CASSSPTSGTYEQYF.

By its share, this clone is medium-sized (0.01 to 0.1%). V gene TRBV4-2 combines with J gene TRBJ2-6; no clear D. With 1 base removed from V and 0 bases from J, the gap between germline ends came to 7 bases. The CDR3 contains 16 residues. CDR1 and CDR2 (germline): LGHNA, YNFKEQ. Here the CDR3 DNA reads TGTGCCAGCAGCCAAGGAGGAAACTCTGGGGCCAACGTCCTGACTTTC. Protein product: CASSQGGNSGANVLTF.